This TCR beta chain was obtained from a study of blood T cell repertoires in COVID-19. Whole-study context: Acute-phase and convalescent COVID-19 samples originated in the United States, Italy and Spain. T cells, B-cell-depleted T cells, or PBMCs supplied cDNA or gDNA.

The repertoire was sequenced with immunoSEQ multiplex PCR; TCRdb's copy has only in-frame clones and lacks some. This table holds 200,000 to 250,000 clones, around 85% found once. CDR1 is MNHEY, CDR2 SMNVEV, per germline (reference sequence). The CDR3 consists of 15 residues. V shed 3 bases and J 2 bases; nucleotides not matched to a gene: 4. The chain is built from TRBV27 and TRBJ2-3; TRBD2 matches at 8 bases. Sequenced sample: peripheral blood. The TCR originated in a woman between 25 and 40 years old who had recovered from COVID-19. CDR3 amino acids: CASSFRGGLTDTQYF. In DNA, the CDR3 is TGTGCCAGCAGTTTTCGCGGGGGGCTCACAGATACGCAGTATTTT.